A single T cell receptor beta chain is shown here with its context. Its antigen is undetermined. The CDR3 contains 16 residues. Germline CDR1 and CDR2: SGHKS and YYEKEE (reference sequence). The junction had 10 bases not matched to a gene; V was cut back by 4 bases and J by 0 bases. Generated by immunoSEQ multiplex PCR, the TCRdb table keeps only in-frame clones and is missing some. Among tens of thousands of clones listed, about 91% were seen once. The time point is: week 11, during vaccination. Each vaccine dose was 300 ug of mutant IDH1 20-mer peptide, with topical imiquimod. The record originates from a study of a mutant IDH1 vaccine in newly diagnosed glioma. As for the study in general: Eight vaccine doses were administered to patients at weeks 1, 3, 5, 7, 11, 15, 19 and 23. The study's findings and limits: Across multiple MHC alleles, around 93% of patients had vaccine-induced responses.

Sample: PBMCs, taken from a glioma patient whose treatment included an IDH1 peptide vaccine. The genes are TRBV5-5 and TRBJ2-7; 7 positions agree with TRBD1. The clonotype originates from a man aged 45 to 65 with glioma. CDR3 DNA: TGTGCCAGCAGCCCTAGACAGGGACGGAGCTCCTACGAGCAGTACTTC. Amino acid sequence: CASSPRQGRSSYEQYF.